A selection of T cell receptor beta chains follows, all from one sample in a study of T cell repertoires in cytomegalovirus infection. TCRdb itself ran the reads through MiXCR, one entry per CDR3 protein. The table has approximately 310,000 distinct CDR3 sequences, roughly 25% seen once; the top ten hold about an eighth. Their target antigens are unknown. The specimen was cultured PBMCs, collected from culture after CMV antigen stimulation. These receptors came from a human donor in good health (CMV status not recorded). Some clones in this sample may be carry-over from other donors' samples. The CDR3 runs from the conserved cysteine through the conserved F or W. A D gene is named only where the DNA matches it firmly. Only some rows state a clone size, as once, few, many or a class for expanded clones.

J: TRBJ2-5; V: TRBV9; D: TRBD2; size: few; CDR3: CASSVAGLAGGQETQYF; DNA: TGTGCCAGCAGCGTAGCCGGACTAGCGGGAGGTCAAGAGACCCAGTACTTC
J: TRBJ1-1; V: TRBV12-5; D: .; size: few; CDR3: CASGLDVLQGAAFF; DNA: TGTGCTAGTGGTTTGGACGTTTTGCAGGGTGCGGCTTTCTTT
J: TRBJ2-7; V: TRBV5-1; D: TRBD2; size: once; CDR3: CASSSGLAGGRFYEQYF; DNA: TGCGCCAGCAGCTCCGGACTAGCGGGAGGGCGCTTCTACGAGCAGTACTTC
J: TRBJ2-2; V: TRBV14; D: .; size: few; CDR3: CASSRRGWAGELFF; DNA: TGTGCCAGCAGCCGACGCGGATGGGCCGGGGAGCTGTTTTTT
J: TRBJ1-2; V: TRBV29-1; D: .; size: .; CDR3: CSVERGVGGYGYTF; DNA: TGCAGCGTTGAGCGGGGTGTTGGTGGCTATGGCTACACCTTC
J: TRBJ1-4; V: TRBV12-3/TRBV12-4; D: .; size: few; CDR3: CASSLGQRNEKLFF; DNA: TGTGCCAGCAGTTTAGGACAGCGAAATGAAAAACTGTTTTTT
J: TRBJ2-1; V: TRBV19; D: .; size: .; CDR3: CASSTYGGVWNEQFF; DNA: TGTGCCAGTAGCACTTATGGTGGGGTGTGGAATGAGCAGTTCTTC
J: TRBJ2-3; V: TRBV6-5; D: TRBD2; size: .; CDR3: CASSMGLAATSTDTQYF; DNA: TGTGCCAGCAGTATGGGACTAGCGGCAACCAGCACAGATACGCAGTATTTT
J: TRBJ2-3; V: TRBV7-9; D: TRBD1; size: many; CDR3: CASNPATGVTDTQYF; DNA: TGTGCCAGCAACCCGGCAACAGGGGTCACAGATACGCAGTATTTT
J: TRBJ2-7; V: TRBV7-8; D: .; size: many; CDR3: CASSPDRYEQYF; DNA: TGTGCCAGCAGCCCCGACCGATACGAGCAGTACTTC
J: TRBJ1-2; V: TRBV4-3; D: TRBD1; size: few; CDR3: CASSHAGQANYGYTF; DNA: TGCGCCAGCAGCCACGCTGGACAGGCGAACTATGGCTACACCTTC
J: TRBJ2-3; V: TRBV7-2; D: TRBD2; size: .; CDR3: CASSLRAGGSTDTQYF; DNA: TGTGCCAGCAGCTTAAGGGCGGGAGGTAGCACAGATACGCAGTATTTT
J: TRBJ1-2; V: TRBV2; D: .; size: .; CDR3: CASSEALPGTSNTNYGYTF; DNA: TGTGCCAGCAGTGAAGCATTACCCGGGACATCAAATACTAACTATGGCTACACCTTC
J: TRBJ1-5; V: TRBV12-3/TRBV12-4; D: .; size: few; CDR3: CASRGVGQPQHF; DNA: TGTGCCAGCAGAGGGGTCGGTCAGCCCCAGCATTTT
J: TRBJ2-1; V: TRBV27; D: TRBD2; size: .; CDR3: CASSLWLAVYNEQFF; DNA: TGTGCCAGCAGTTTATGGCTAGCGGTTTACAATGAGCAGTTCTTC
J: TRBJ1-2; V: TRBV28; D: TRBD1; size: many; CDR3: CASSSGTGFFYGYTF; DNA: TGTGCCAGCAGTTCCGGGACAGGCTTTTTCTATGGCTACACCTTC
J: TRBJ2-1; V: TRBV11-1; D: .; size: .; CDR3: CASSRTGGVNEQFF; DNA: TGTGCCAGCAGCCGTACAGGGGGGGTGAATGAGCAGTTCTTC
J: TRBJ2-1; V: TRBV7-2; D: TRBD2; size: many; CDR3: CASSTRLAGAMNEQFF; DNA: TGTGCCAGCAGCACCCGACTAGCGGGAGCGATGAATGAGCAGTTCTTC
J: TRBJ2-4; V: TRBV7-2; D: TRBD2; size: few; CDR3: CASSLISSGRGDEYF; DNA: TGTGCCAGCAGCTTGATAAGTAGCGGGAGGGGGGATGAGTACTTC
J: TRBJ2-3; V: TRBV7-2; D: .; size: many; CDR3: CASSPDYISTDTQYF; DNA: TGTGCCAGCAGCCCTGACTATATTAGCACAGATACGCAGTATTTT
J: TRBJ2-1; V: TRBV27; D: .; size: few; CDR3: CASSPSRTNNEQFF; DNA: TGTGCCAGCAGCCCGTCGCGGACTAACAATGAGCAGTTCTTC
J: TRBJ2-3; V: TRBV11-2; D: .; size: few; CDR3: CASSLGIQSTDTQYF; DNA: TGTGCCAGCAGCTTAGGAATCCAGAGCACAGATACGCAGTATTTT
J: TRBJ1-1; V: TRBV7-9; D: .; size: many; CDR3: CASSLAAGKGSEAFF; DNA: TGTGCCAGCAGCTTAGCGGCAGGGAAGGGATCCGAAGCTTTCTTT
J: TRBJ2-7; V: TRBV28; D: .; size: many; CDR3: CASSLGLSYEQYF; DNA: TGTGCCAGCAGTTTAGGACTTTCCTACGAGCAGTACTTC
J: TRBJ2-2; V: TRBV7-2; D: .; size: .; CDR3: CASSLVSGAGELFF; DNA: TGTGCCAGCAGCTTAGTTTCTGGCGCCGGGGAGCTGTTTTTT
J: TRBJ1-1; V: TRBV7-3; D: .; size: many; CDR3: CASRGSTDTEAFF; DNA: TGTGCCAGCCGGGGTAGTACGGACACTGAAGCTTTCTTT
J: TRBJ1-1; V: TRBV6-5; D: .; size: .; CDR3: CASSYSAMVGEAFF; DNA: TGTGCCAGCAGTTACTCGGCGATGGTGGGTGAAGCTTTCTTT
J: TRBJ2-7; V: TRBV7-2; D: TRBD1; size: many; CDR3: CASSSRDRMTYEQYF; DNA: TGTGCCAGCAGCAGCCGGGACAGGATGACCTACGAGCAGTACTTC
J: TRBJ2-5; V: TRBV11-2; D: .; size: many; CDR3: CASSYSPQETQYF; DNA: TGTGCCAGCAGCTACAGCCCCCAAGAGACCCAGTACTTC
J: TRBJ2-1; V: TRBV25-1; D: .; size: few; CDR3: CASSEYPSPASYNEQFF; DNA: TGTGCCAGCAGTGAATACCCGTCGCCAGCCTCCTACAATGAGCAGTTCTTC
J: TRBJ2-5; V: TRBV12-3/TRBV12-4; D: .; size: many; CDR3: CASSPAGGGVGVGQETQYF; DNA: TGTGCCAGCAGTCCCGCCGGGGGTGGGGTAGGGGTTGGGCAAGAGACCCAGTACTTC
J: TRBJ2-3; V: TRBV14; D: .; size: .; CDR3: CASSPLGSRPDTQYF; DNA: TGTGCCAGCAGCCCCTTGGGGTCTAGACCAGATACGCAGTATTTT
J: TRBJ2-1; V: TRBV6-2/TRBV6-3; D: .; size: .; CDR3: CASTGTREQFF; DNA: TGTGCCAGCACTGGAACACGCGAGCAGTTCTTC
J: TRBJ1-1; V: TRBV6-6; D: .; size: few; CDR3: CASVLGAQAFF; DNA: TGTGCCAGCGTTCTCGGTGCCCAAGCTTTCTTT